One and the same sample provided the 20 T cell receptor beta chains below, sequenced in a study of blood T cells in healthy people across ages. For the second PCR, which ran for about 6 to 11 cycles, a sample-barcoded 5' primer and a J-beta primer mix were used. TCRdb itself ran the 5' RACE reads through MiXCR, one entry per CDR3 protein. The data contain under 700,000 distinct CDR3 sequences, around 24% of them singletons. The sample was also linked to a second study, of T cells of mothers and their children.

The sequencing sample was made of blood. The receptors were gathered from a boy aged 10-17 years in good health.

V gene TRBV5-1 combines with J gene TRBJ2-7; 8 bases are a match to TRBD1. V shed 4 bases, J shed 2 bases, and the junction held 8 bases outside the gene matches. Germline V lookup: CDR1 SGHRS, CDR2 YFSETQ. This CDR3 region has 15 residues. In DNA, the CDR3 is TGCGCCAGCAGCGACGGGACAGGCCTTACCTACGAGCAGTACTTC. It encodes CASSDGTGLTYEQYF.

V usage is TRBV7-2 and J usage is TRBJ2-3, with 10 bases identical to TRBD2. This CDR3 contains 17 residues. CDR1 and CDR2 from the germline V gene are SGHTA and FQGNSA. The ends lost 1 base at V and 5 bases at J; junction bases unmatched: 9. The CDR3 sequence is CASSLVRLAGEIDTQYF. CDR3 DNA: TGTGCCAGCAGCTTAGTTCGGCTAGCGGGGGAGATAGATACGCAGTATTTT.

This clonotype was seen only a few times. The chain combines TRBV7-3 with TRBJ2-2, with D possibly TRBD2 on 5 matching bases. Looked up from germline, CDR1 is SGHTA and CDR2 is FQGTGA. CDR3 length equals 15 residues. The ends were cut back, 3 bases at V and 5 bases at J, with 13 bases in the middle. The DNA of the CDR3 is TGTGCCAGCAGCTTCGGAGGCCTTGGAACCGGGGAGCTGTTTTTT. Translation gives CASSFGGLGTGELFF.

This chain links TRBV7-9 with TRBJ1-2, with D possibly TRBD1 on 6 matching bases. This CDR3 is built from 13 residues. Between the trimmed V and J ends, which lost 5 bases and 6 bases, there was a span of 13 bases. CDR1 is SEHNR, CDR2 FQNEAQ, per germline (reference sequence). CDR3 protein: CASSIKSGDGYTF. The CDR3 DNA reads as TGTGCCAGCAGCATCAAATCAGGGGATGGCTACACCTTC.

J is TRBJ2-3 and V is TRBV7-2; D possibly corresponds to TRBD2 (5 bases). The CDR3 has 15 residues. Trimming left V 8 bases short and J 2 bases short, with 17 bases between. Germline values: CDR1 SGHTA, CDR2 FQGNSA. CDR3 coding DNA: TGTGCCAGCGATATACGACCGGACTCCACAGATACGCAGTATTTT. Residues: CASDIRPDSTDTQYF.

This chain connects TRBV7-2 to TRBJ2-1; 8 nucleotides align to TRBD2. The CDR3 consists of 15 residues. J lost 2 bases, V lost 6 bases, and 6 bases had no gene match. Germline lookup yields CDR1 SGHTA and CDR2 FQGNSA. The CDR3 protein is CASSSGTRAYNEQFF. Written as DNA, the CDR3 is TGTGCCAGCAGTTCCGGGACTAGAGCCTACAATGAGCAGTTCTTC.

The V and J genes are TRBV6-5 and TRBJ2-5; D gene unclear. Germline assignment: CDR1 MNHEY and CDR2 SVGAGI. V lost 0 bases and J 3 bases, leaving 8 bases between the germline ends. The CDR3 runs to 14 residues. CDR3 sequence (DNA): TGTGCCAGCAGTTACTCGAGTATGGAAGAGACCCAGTACTTC. This encodes CASSYSSMEETQYF.

This clonotype was picked up one time. CDR3: CASSLGAGLAKNIQYF. DNA for the CDR3: TGTGCCAGCAGCTTAGGGGCGGGCCTAGCCAAAAACATTCAGTACTTC. The chain recombines TRBV7-2 with TRBJ2-4; possible D gene TRBD2, 5 bases. Trimming took off 1 base at V and 0 bases at J, with 10 bases between the two ends. CDR1 SGHTA and CDR2 FQGNSA come from the germline V gene. The CDR3 runs 16 residues.

The chain uses TRBV4-2 and TRBJ2-7, with TRBD2 matching 7 bases. The V segment lost 3 bases and the J segment 3 bases; nucleotides outside the gene matches: 20. The CDR3 runs 19 residues. Germline lookup yields CDR1 LGHNA and CDR2 YNFKEQ. The CDR3 nucleotides read TGTGCCAGCAGCCACCCCTGGAAGATCGGCGGGAGAAGGCACTACGAGCAGTACTTC. Translation gives CASSHPWKIGGRRHYEQYF.

The rearrangement uses TRBV20-1 and TRBJ1-4; D is possibly TRBD1 (6 bases). The CDR3 consists of 15 residues. V lost 2 bases to trimming and J lost 4 bases, with 14 bases between them. CDR1 DFQATT and CDR2 SNEGSKA come from the germline V gene (reference sequence). CDR3 sequence: CSARYRDGFNEKLFF. In DNA form, the CDR3 reads TGCAGTGCTAGATACAGGGACGGATTTAATGAAAAACTGTTTTTT.

This clonotype came up a few times. The rearrangement joins TRBV27 to TRBJ2-5, with 9 bases aligning to TRBD1. Germline CDR1 reads MNHEY; CDR2 reads SMNVEV (reference sequence). This CDR3 contains 17 residues. The V gene end was trimmed by 4 bases and the J gene end by 1 base; junction bases not matched to a gene: 10. The CDR3 DNA reads as TGTGCCAGCAGTTCCCGACAGGGGGGCCCCCTCCAAGAGACCCAGTACTTC. It yields the protein CASSSRQGGPLQETQYF.

The chain combines TRBV7-2 with TRBJ2-1; 7 nucleotides align to TRBD1. Germline loops: CDR1 SGHTA, CDR2 FQGNSA. Unmatched junction bases numbered 12, after V lost 1 base and J lost 6 bases. The length of the CDR3 is 17 residues. CDR3 region: CASSLDPGTANLNEQFF. As DNA, the CDR3 is TGTGCCAGCAGCTTAGACCCCGGGACAGCAAATCTCAATGAGCAGTTCTTC.

This clonotype was detected only a few times. V is TRBV4-1 and J is TRBJ1-5; the D gene is possibly TRBD1 (5 bases). V lost 1 base and J 6 bases, leaving 13 bases between the germline ends. The CDR3 runs 15 residues. The germline CDR1 and CDR2 sequences are MGHRA and YSYEKL. The CDR3, as DNA: TGCGCCAGCAGCCAAGGCCGGGGGAGGGGTCAGCCCCAGCATTTT. Amino acids: CASSQGRGRGQPQHF.

The J gene is TRBJ2-5, the V gene TRBV4-1; TRBD2 aligns across 10 bases. The germline gives CDR1 MGHRA, CDR2 YSYEKL. V was clipped by 1 base and J by 4 bases; unmatched bases: 6. This CDR3 has 16 amino acids. As DNA, the CDR3 is TGCGCCAGCAGCCAAGGGGGGGCTAGCGGGAGAGAGACCCAGTACTTC. It specifies CASSQGGASGRETQYF.

This chain connects TRBV5-1 to TRBJ2-2, with 8 bases fitting TRBD2. CDR3 length: 15 amino acids. Germline loops: CDR1 SGHRS, CDR2 YFSETQ. Losses at the gene ends were 0 bases for V and 3 bases for J; bases not matched to a gene: 1. The CDR3 bases are TGCGCCAGCAGCTTGGTCGGGGGGGACACCGGGGAGCTGTTTTTT. Translation: CASSLVGGDTGELFF.

In DNA form, the CDR3 reads TGTGCCAGCAGTTTCCGCTTTCGACAGGCCTATGGCTACACCTTC. The encoded protein is CASSFRFRQAYGYTF. The V gene is TRBV28, the J gene TRBJ1-2; D possibly corresponds to TRBD1 (6 bases). Germline-derived CDR1 and CDR2 are MDHEN and SYDVKM. The CDR3 covers 15 residues. V was pared by 3 bases and J by 4 bases, with 15 bases between.

This chain connects TRBV28 to TRBJ2-4, with 9 bases fitting TRBD2. Per germline, CDR1 MDHEN and CDR2 SYDVKM. V was pared by 6 bases and J by 11 bases, with 14 bases of the junction left unmatched. The CDR3 runs to 15 residues. This CDR3 reads CASSTWRGRGGVQYF. In DNA form, the CDR3 reads TGTGCCAGCAGCACTTGGAGGGGGCGCGGGGGGGTTCAGTACTTC.

J is TRBJ2-5 and V is TRBV7-2; D not resolved. Near its end, the DNA agrees better with TRBJ2-7, so the J call may be wrong. The CDR3 sequence is 13 residues long. The germline CDR1 and CDR2 sequences are SGHTA and FQGNSA. The DNA of the CDR3 is TGTGCCAGCAGCCCTCTCGGGCGGTACGAGCAGTACTTC. It translates to CASSPLGRYEQYF.

This chain connects TRBV10-2 to TRBJ2-1, with a tentative D call TRBD1 (6 bases). The CDR3 has 14 amino acids. Deletions cut 4 bases from V and 5 bases from J, with 12 bases between. The germline V gene has CDR1 WSHSY and CDR2 SAAADI. CDR3 sequence: CASSGSRGNNEQFF. The CDR3, as DNA: TGCGCCAGCAGTGGGTCCAGGGGAAACAATGAGCAGTTCTTC.

This clonotype was observed a few times. The V gene is TRBV2, the J gene TRBJ2-7, with TRBD1 as a possible D gene (5 bases). In germline, CDR1 is SNHLY, CDR2 FYNNEI. Trimming cost V 5 bases and J 5 bases, with 16 bases left between them. The CDR3 spans 14 residues. The DNA for the CDR3 is TGTGCCAGCAGTACGAACAGGTATCCGAACGAGCAGTACTTC. Translation gives CASSTNRYPNEQYF.